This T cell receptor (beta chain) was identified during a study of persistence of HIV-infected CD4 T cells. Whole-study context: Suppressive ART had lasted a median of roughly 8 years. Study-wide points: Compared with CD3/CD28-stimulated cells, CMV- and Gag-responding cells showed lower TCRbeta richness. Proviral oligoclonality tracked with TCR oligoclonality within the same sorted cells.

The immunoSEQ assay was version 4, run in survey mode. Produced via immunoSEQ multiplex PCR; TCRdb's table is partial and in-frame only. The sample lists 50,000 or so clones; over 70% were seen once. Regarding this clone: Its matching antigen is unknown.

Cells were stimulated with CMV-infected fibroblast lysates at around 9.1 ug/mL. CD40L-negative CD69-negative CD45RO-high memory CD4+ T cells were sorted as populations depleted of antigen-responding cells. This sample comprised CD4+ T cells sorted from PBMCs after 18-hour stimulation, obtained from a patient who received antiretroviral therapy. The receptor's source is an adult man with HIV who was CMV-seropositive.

CDR3 in amino acids: CASSLGLSEAFF. The CDR3 DNA is TGTGCCAGCAGCTTGGGATTGTCTGAAGCTTTCTTT. The chain has TRBV7-3 and TRBJ1-1; D ambiguous. In germline, CDR1 is SGHTA, CDR2 FQGTGA. V shed 3 bases and J shed 6 bases, with 8 bases lying between them. This CDR3 has 12 amino acids.